This T cell receptor (beta chain) was recorded in a study of T cells after yellow fever vaccination. Template switching by 5'RACE produced TCR cDNA, adding a universal primer site and UMIs. TCRdb re-called the 5' RACE reads with MiXCR, one entry per CDR3 protein. The data hold fewer than 350,000 distinct CDR3 sequences, with around 4% observed a single time. The specimen comprised PBMCs, sampled on the day of the yellow fever booster vaccination. This clonotype was obtained from a man between 18 and 35 years old who received the YFV17D yellow fever vaccine.

DNA for the CDR3: TGTGCCAGCAGCTTTCGTCTTCTCAGCTCCTACGAGCAGTACTTC. Its translation is CASSFRLLSSYEQYF. The chain uses TRBV11-2 and TRBJ2-7; unclear D gene. Per the germline V gene, CDR1 is SGHAT and CDR2 is FQNNGV. This CDR3 comprises 15 residues. Trimming pared 3 bases from V and 0 bases from J, leaving 12 bases between.